This T cell receptor (beta chain) stems from a study of long-term antiretroviral therapy in people with HIV. CDR3 length: 15 residues. Germline V CDR1 and CDR2: SGHDT, YYEEEE. V shed 0 bases, J shed 5 bases, and the junction held 7 bases outside the gene matches. Assay version v3.0 of immunoSEQ was used, and it was run at survey level. Sequencing used immunoSEQ multiplex PCR; TCRdb keeps in-frame clones, though not all of them. The table records around 29,000 clones, over 90% of them present only once. V gene TRBV5-6 combines with J gene TRBJ1-1; 7 nucleotides line up with TRBD1. The sequenced sample was unsorted PBMCs, obtained roughly 6.3 years after starting antiretroviral therapy. This sequence was found in a woman between 35 and 50 years old with HIV. CDR3 amino acids: CASSLAGRGLTEAFF. CDR3 in DNA: TGTGCCAGCAGCTTGGCGGGGAGGGGGCTTACTGAAGCTTTCTTT.